These 9 T cell receptor beta chains came from one sample sequenced in a study of shared clonotypes between healthy human individuals. The data were produced by immunoSEQ multiplex PCR, yet TCRdb's version contains in-frame clones alone and is incomplete. The data contain around 510,000 clones, about 80% of them seen just once; the ten biggest clones take up around 12%. The sequencing sample was made of PBMCs. These receptors were collected from a middle-aged woman in good health. Some clones in this sample may be carry-over from other donors' samples.

On this clone: A read error may account for a junction end that differs from germline. V and J are TRBV10-3 and TRBJ1-5; D is perhaps TRBD1 (6 bases). The CDR3 is made up of 16 amino acids. Germline V gene lookup returns CDR1 ENHRY and CDR2 SYGVKD. The CDR3 loop is CAVSEGHGYSNQPQHF. The CDR3 DNA sequence: TGTGCCGTCAGTGAGGGACACGGATATAGCAATCAGCCCCAGCATTTT.

This chain links TRBV23-1 with TRBJ1-1, with D possibly being TRBD1 (5 bases). TRBV23-1 is identified as an open reading frame with a role that is uncertain. The CDR3 spans 17 residues. V was pared by 6 bases and J by 2 bases, with 22 bases between. CDR3 loop: CASRLKDSLAINTEAFF. CDR3 coding DNA: TGCGCCAGCAGGCTAAAAGACAGCCTCGCTATAAACACTGAAGCTTTCTTT.

The J gene is TRBJ1-1, the V gene TRBV27, with 10 bases matching TRBD1. The germline V gene has CDR1 MNHEY and CDR2 SMNVEV (reference sequence). Losses at the gene ends were 0 bases for V and 2 bases for J; bases not matched to a gene: 9. The CDR3 is made up of 18 amino acids. The CDR3 DNA sequence: TGTGCCAGCAGTTTATCCCGGGACAGGGGATTATCCAACACTGAAGCTTTCTTT. Its translation is CASSLSRDRGLSNTEAFF.

V usage is TRBV15 and J usage is TRBJ2-5; possible D gene TRBD1, 7 bases. The CDR3 extends over 16 amino acids. The V end lost 1 base, the J end lost 2 bases, and 14 bases lay between the germline ends. Germline V lookup: CDR1 LNHNV, CDR2 YYDKDF (reference sequence). The CDR3 nucleotides are TGTGCCACCAGCAGAGGGAGGGGGCTCGGTCAAGAGACCCAGTACTTC. Protein: CATSRGRGLGQETQYF.

The J gene is TRBJ2-7, the V gene TRBV6-6; TRBD1 matches at 7 bases. Germline values: CDR1 MNHNY, CDR2 SVGAGI (reference sequence). V lost 0 bases and J lost 6; bases outside the gene matches: 8. The length of the CDR3 is 15 residues. The CDR3 region has the DNA TGTGCCAGCAGTTACTCCCTTGGTAGGGGGCTCGAGCAGTACTTC. Translation: CASSYSLGRGLEQYF.

The CDR3 DNA sequence: TGTGCCAGTCTAGAGGGGGTGAACACTGAAGCTTTCTTT. This translates into CASLEGVNTEAFF. The chain links TRBV7-2 to TRBJ1-1; D perhaps matches TRBD1 (6 bases). From germline, CDR1 is SGHTA and CDR2 FQGNSA. V was shortened by 9 bases and J by 0 bases, with 11 bases between the two germline ends. This CDR3 has 13 residues.

This clone showed up just a few times. Given a far larger clone just one base away, this is likely a sequencing read error. V gene TRBV4-3 combines with J gene TRBJ2-6, with D perhaps TRBD1 (5 bases). The CDR3 runs to 16 residues. Germline loops: CDR1 LGHNA, CDR2 YSLEER. The CDR3 spells CASSQEVGSGASVLTF. CDR3 sequence (DNA): TGCGCCAGCAGCCAAGAAGTCGGCTCTGGGGCCAGCGTCCTGACTTTC.

V and J are TRBV11-2 and TRBJ1-2; possibly TRBD1 for D (6 bases). CDR1 and CDR2 from the germline V gene are SGHAT and FQNNGV. The CDR3 is 15 amino acids. Trimming removed 1 base from V and 7 bases from J, with 16 bases in between. CDR3 nucleotides: TGTGCCAGCAGCTTAGGATCGCACAGGGTTCTTGGCTACACCTTC. It specifies CASSLGSHRVLGYTF.

The CDR3 DNA is TGTGCCAGCAGTCCCCACAGCGGGAGGACCTACAATGAGCAGTTCTTC. Translating gives CASSPHSGRTYNEQFF. The chain recombines TRBV27 with TRBJ2-1, with 9 positions matching TRBD2. V shed 5 bases and J 2 bases; nucleotides not matched to a gene: 7. The CDR3 consists of 16 residues. From germline, CDR1 is MNHEY and CDR2 SMNVEV (reference sequence).